These T cell receptor beta chains were read from a single sample in a study of cytomegalovirus exposure and HLA in healthy donors. The assay was immunoSEQ multiplex PCR, and TCRdb's table has in-frame clones only and misses some. The table records roughly 99,000 clones, more than 65% of them present only once. The sequenced material came from PBMCs. These receptors came from a man aged 30 to 39 in good health and CMV-seronegative. The CDR3 runs from the conserved cysteine through the conserved F or W. The D gene is left open where the match is weak. Clone size is given for some rows only: seen once, a few or many times, or a class if the clone is expanded.

J gene: TRBJ2-1; clone size: NA; V gene: TRBV4-1; D gene: NA; CDR3 protein: CASSQARGNEQFF; CDR3 DNA: TGCGCCAGCAGCCAAGCTAGGGGGAATGAGCAGTTCTTC
J gene: TRBJ1-3; clone size: once; V gene: TRBV6-5; D gene: NA; CDR3 protein: CASSYLPGAGNTIYF; CDR3 DNA: TGTGCCAGCAGTTACTTGCCAGGGGCTGGAAACACCATATATTTT
J gene: TRBJ2-3; clone size: few; V gene: TRBV6-5; D gene: NA; CDR3 protein: CASSYSRAGGEQYF; CDR3 DNA: TGTGCCAGCAGTTACTCGAGGGCGGGTGGGGAGCAGTATTTT
J gene: TRBJ1-1; clone size: NA; V gene: TRBV29-1; D gene: NA; CDR3 protein: CSADGQSMNTEAFF; CDR3 DNA: TGCAGCGCCGACGGACAGTCGATGAACACTGAAGCTTTCTTT
J gene: TRBJ2-3; clone size: NA; V gene: TRBV10-1; D gene: NA; CDR3 protein: CASSDAWGRTDTQYF; CDR3 DNA: TGCGCCAGCAGTGACGCGTGGGGGAGGACAGATACGCAGTATTTT
J gene: TRBJ2-5; clone size: NA; V gene: TRBV7-2; D gene: TRBD1; CDR3 protein: CASRSGQAGETQYF; CDR3 DNA: TGTGCCAGCAGGTCGGGACAGGCGGGGGAGACCCAGTACTTC
J gene: TRBJ2-7; clone size: NA; V gene: TRBV30; D gene: TRBD1; CDR3 protein: CAWDRGGRIAYEQYF; CDR3 DNA: TGTGCCTGGGACAGGGGGGGTCGCATAGCCTACGAGCAGTACTTC
J gene: TRBJ2-2; clone size: NA; V gene: TRBV7-2; D gene: TRBD2; CDR3 protein: CASSQRGGPGSGRELFF; CDR3 DNA: TGTGCCAGCTCTCAGCGGGGGGGCCCAGGATCGGGGAGGGAGCTGTTTTTT
J gene: TRBJ1-6; clone size: NA; V gene: TRBV13; D gene: TRBD1; CDR3 protein: CASSWGQGNNSPLHF; CDR3 DNA: TGTGCCAGCAGCTGGGGACAGGGGAATAATTCACCCCTCCACTTT
J gene: TRBJ2-3; clone size: NA; V gene: TRBV7-3; D gene: NA; CDR3 protein: CASSLLGGADTQYF; CDR3 DNA: TGTGCCAGCAGCTTACTGGGGGGTGCAGATACGCAGTATTTT
J gene: TRBJ2-7; clone size: NA; V gene: TRBV19; D gene: NA; CDR3 protein: CASGRGALYEQYF; CDR3 DNA: TGTGCCAGTGGCAGGGGGGCCCTCTACGAGCAGTACTTC
J gene: TRBJ2-7; clone size: NA; V gene: TRBV5-4; D gene: NA; CDR3 protein: CASAKGGTTFSYEQYF; CDR3 DNA: TGTGCCTCCGCCAAGGGGGGGACAACTTTCTCCTACGAGCAGTACTTC
J gene: TRBJ2-7; clone size: NA; V gene: TRBV7-9; D gene: NA; CDR3 protein: CASSLVVPAYEQYF; CDR3 DNA: TGTGCCAGCAGCTTAGTTGTCCCGGCCTACGAGCAGTACTTC
J gene: TRBJ2-7; clone size: NA; V gene: TRBV5-1; D gene: TRBD1; CDR3 protein: CASSIAGTGLSYEQYF; CDR3 DNA: TGCGCCAGCAGCATCGCCGGGACAGGCTTATCCTACGAGCAGTACTTC
J gene: TRBJ1-2; clone size: once; V gene: TRBV27; D gene: TRBD1; CDR3 protein: CASSLSYRGNGYTF; CDR3 DNA: TGTGCCAGCAGTTTATCTTACAGGGGGAATGGCTACACCTTC
J gene: TRBJ1-2; clone size: NA; V gene: TRBV11-1; D gene: NA; CDR3 protein: CASSPSGSLTNYGYTF; CDR3 DNA: TGTGCCAGCAGCCCATCAGGCAGCCTCACTAACTATGGCTACACCTTC
J gene: TRBJ1-5; clone size: NA; V gene: TRBV19; D gene: TRBD1; CDR3 protein: CASSSQGEQPQHF; CDR3 DNA: TGTGCCAGTAGTAGTCAGGGGGAACAGCCCCAGCATTTT
J gene: TRBJ1-2; clone size: NA; V gene: TRBV29-1; D gene: NA; CDR3 protein: CSVDLDRNYGYTF; CDR3 DNA: TGCAGCGTTGACTTAGACAGGAACTATGGCTACACCTTC
J gene: TRBJ1-4; clone size: NA; V gene: TRBV6-5; D gene: NA; CDR3 protein: CASRKTVTNEKLFF; CDR3 DNA: TGTGCCAGCAGGAAGACAGTAACTAATGAAAAACTGTTTTTT
J gene: TRBJ1-2; clone size: NA; V gene: TRBV7-8; D gene: TRBD1; CDR3 protein: CASTRTGGGYGYTF; CDR3 DNA: TGTGCCAGCACCAGGACAGGGGGCGGCTATGGCTACACCTTC
J gene: TRBJ2-7; clone size: NA; V gene: TRBV11-2; D gene: TRBD1; CDR3 protein: CASSAGTGTYEQYF; CDR3 DNA: TGTGCCAGCAGCGCCGGGACAGGCACCTACGAGCAGTACTTC
J gene: TRBJ2-7; clone size: medium-sized; V gene: TRBV7-3; D gene: NA; CDR3 protein: CASSPGGGSYEQYF; CDR3 DNA: TGTGCCAGCAGCCCGGGGGGCGGCTCCTACGAGCAGTACTTC
J gene: TRBJ2-7; clone size: NA; V gene: TRBV2; D gene: NA; CDR3 protein: CASSPGTSLNYEQYF; CDR3 DNA: TGTGCCAGCAGCCCCGGGACATCCCTTAACTACGAGCAGTACTTC
J gene: TRBJ1-3; clone size: few; V gene: TRBV9; D gene: NA; CDR3 protein: CASSVSGTPGNTIYF; CDR3 DNA: TGTGCCAGCAGCGTGTCCGGGACACCTGGAAACACCATATATTTT
J gene: TRBJ1-4; clone size: NA; V gene: TRBV10-1; D gene: NA; CDR3 protein: CASSRQDGEKLFF; CDR3 DNA: TGCGCCAGCAGTCGACAGGATGGTGAAAAACTGTTTTTT
J gene: TRBJ1-3; clone size: NA; V gene: TRBV4-1; D gene: NA; CDR3 protein: CASSQPQSGNTIYF; CDR3 DNA: TGCGCCAGCAGCCAACCCCAATCTGGAAACACCATATATTTT
J gene: TRBJ2-3; clone size: NA; V gene: TRBV5-1; D gene: NA; CDR3 protein: CASSLGDPTDTQYF; CDR3 DNA: TGCGCCAGCAGCTTAGGAGATCCCACAGATACGCAGTATTTT
J gene: TRBJ1-1; clone size: few; V gene: TRBV6-5; D gene: TRBD1; CDR3 protein: CASSSDRILNTEAFF; CDR3 DNA: TGTGCCAGCAGTTCGGACAGGATATTGAACACTGAAGCTTTCTTT
J gene: TRBJ1-1; clone size: NA; V gene: TRBV9; D gene: NA; CDR3 protein: CALRGEAFF; CDR3 DNA: TGTGCCCTCCGGGGGGAAGCTTTCTTT
J gene: TRBJ1-2; clone size: NA; V gene: TRBV19; D gene: TRBD1; CDR3 protein: CASSWAAGGNYGYTF; CDR3 DNA: TGTGCCAGTAGTTGGGCGGCAGGGGGGAACTATGGCTACACCTTC
J gene: TRBJ2-1; clone size: NA; V gene: TRBV7-9; D gene: TRBD2; CDR3 protein: CASSWSLAGSGNEQFF; CDR3 DNA: TGTGCCAGCAGCTGGTCACTAGCGGGGTCAGGGAATGAGCAGTTCTTC
J gene: TRBJ2-1; clone size: medium-sized; V gene: TRBV7-9; D gene: TRBD2; CDR3 protein: CASSRRGLAGVDNEQFF; CDR3 DNA: TGTGCCAGCAGCCGCCGGGGACTAGCGGGAGTTGACAATGAGCAGTTCTTC